Listed below are T cell receptor beta chains from one sample, sequenced in a study of spatial heterogeneity in lung cancer. TCRdb reprocessed the 5' RACE reads with MiXCR, giving one entry per CDR3 protein. This table has roughly 28,000 distinct CDR3 sequences, about 8.8% appearing once. Sample: PBMCs, taken at surgery. The source of these receptors is a female donor with early-stage non-small cell lung cancer. Both conserved end residues are part of each CDR3. D genes are given only for firm matches. Clone size, where shown, is once, few, many, or a class for clones that have expanded.

J: TRBJ1-5; D: NA; size: many; V: TRBV28; CDR3: CASSLGSGNQPQHF; DNA: TGTGCCAGCAGTTTAGGGTCCGGCAATCAGCCCCAGCATTTT
J: TRBJ2-5; D: NA; size: NA; V: TRBV6-5; CDR3: CASSKPRAGRNKETQYF; DNA: TGTGCCAGCAGTAAACCCCGGGCAGGGAGGAATAAAGAGACCCAGTACTTC
J: TRBJ2-3; D: TRBD2; size: many; V: TRBV24-1; CDR3: CATSGLTSGRRDTQYF; DNA: TGTGCCACCAGTGGCCTGACTAGCGGGAGAAGAGATACGCAGTATTTT
J: TRBJ1-1; D: NA; size: many; V: TRBV7-9; CDR3: CASSSKGVWGMNTEAFF; DNA: TGTGCCAGCAGCTCCAAGGGGGTCTGGGGCATGAACACTGAAGCTTTCTTT
J: TRBJ1-6; D: TRBD1; size: NA; V: TRBV5-1; CDR3: CASSLGDRVNSPLHF; DNA: TGCGCCAGCAGCTTGGGTGACAGGGTTAATTCACCCCTCCACTTT
J: TRBJ2-6; D: TRBD1; size: many; V: TRBV3-1; CDR3: CASSPRGPGQGSSGANVLTF; DNA: TGTGCCAGCAGCCCTCGAGGTCCGGGACAGGGAAGCTCTGGGGCCAACGTCCTGACTTTC
J: TRBJ1-3; D: TRBD1; size: few; V: TRBV27; CDR3: CASSRDRERPYGNTIYF; DNA: TGTGCCAGCAGTCGGGACAGGGAGCGGCCCTACGGAAACACCATATATTTT
J: TRBJ1-4; D: NA; size: NA; V: TRBV28; CDR3: CASSFVSGPTNEKLFF; DNA: TGTGCCAGCAGTTTCGTCAGTGGGCCGACTAATGAAAAACTGTTTTTT
J: TRBJ1-1; D: NA; size: many; V: TRBV4-3; CDR3: CASSQEEDYTEAFF; DNA: TGCGCCAGCAGCCAAGAGGAGGATTACACTGAAGCTTTCTTT
J: TRBJ2-2; D: NA; size: NA; V: TRBV24-1; CDR3: CATSDWVNTGELFF; DNA: TGTGCCACCAGTGATTGGGTGAACACCGGGGAGCTGTTTTTT